This is a list of T cell receptor beta chains from one sample in a study of CD4+ T cells in melanoma. Generated by immunoSEQ multiplex PCR, the TCRdb table keeps only in-frame clones and is missing some. The sample records 8,500 to 10,000 clones, about three quarters being singletons. Sequenced material: tumor tissue. These receptors originate from a human donor with melanoma. The CDR3 runs from the conserved cysteine through the conserved F or W. A D gene is named only where the DNA matches it firmly. Size is stated for part of the rows, as once, few or many counts, or as a class when the clone is expanded.

V	J	size	D	CDR3	DNA
TRBV7-3	TRBJ2-6	.	TRBD2	CASSLYGGAGANVLTF	TGTGCCAGCAGCTTATATGGGGGGGCTGGGGCCAACGTCCTGACTTTC
TRBV28	TRBJ2-2	.	TRBD1	CASSLPGTGIGELFF	TGTGCCAGCAGTTTACCCGGGACAGGGATTGGGGAGCTGTTTTTT
TRBV5-1	TRBJ2-2	medium-sized	.	CASSLVGLGTGELFF	TGCGCCAGCAGCTTGGTGGGTTTAGGGACCGGGGAGCTGTTTTTT
TRBV6-1	TRBJ2-6	.	.	CASSERFSGANVLTF	TGTGCCAGCAGTGAACGATTCTCTGGGGCCAACGTCCTGACTTTC
TRBV2	TRBJ2-1	.	TRBD2	CASSERSAGGPFEQFF	TGTGCCAGCAGTGAAAGGTCAGCGGGGGGGCCGTTTGAGCAGTTCTTC
TRBV15	TRBJ1-2	.	.	CATSRDKQGNHYGYTF	TGTGCCACCAGCAGGGACAAACAGGGCAATCACTATGGCTACACCTTC
TRBV6-6	TRBJ1-5	.	.	CASSYDGNQPQHF	TGTGCCAGCAGTTACGACGGGAATCAGCCCCAGCATTTT
TRBV6-5	TRBJ2-1	once	.	CASSNINEQFF	TGTGCCAGCAGTAATATTAATGAGCAGTTCTTC
TRBV5-1	TRBJ1-2	.	.	CASSFPGNYTF	TGCGCCAGCAGCTTCCCAGGGAACTACACCTTC
TRBV5-1	TRBJ2-7	.	TRBD1	CASSRGGTGGGYEQYF	TGCGCCAGCAGCCGTGGGGGGACAGGGGGCGGATACGAGCAGTACTTC
TRBV7-3	TRBJ2-5	once	.	CASSLVGTETQYF	TGTGCCAGCAGCTTAGTTGGGACGGAGACCCAGTACTTC
TRBV7-7	TRBJ2-5	.	TRBD1	CASSSTGGSGETQYF	TGTGCTAGCAGTTCAACAGGGGGTAGTGGAGAGACCCAGTACTTC
TRBV7-6	TRBJ2-1	.	TRBD2	CASSLAGLAGEDEQFF	TGTGCCAGCAGCTTAGCGGGACTAGCGGGGGAGGATGAGCAGTTCTTC
TRBV25-1	TRBJ1-6	once	.	CASSERIGNSPLHF	TGTGCCAGCAGTGAACGGATAGGCAATTCACCCCTCCACTTT
TRBV6-5	TRBJ2-7	.	.	CASRLNREPTYEQYF	TGTGCCAGCAGACTTAACAGGGAACCCACCTACGAGCAGTACTTC
TRBV19	TRBJ1-1	.	.	CASVGPMNTEAFF	TGTGCCAGTGTGGGCCCCATGAACACTGAAGCTTTCTTT
TRBV30	TRBJ1-4	.	TRBD1	CAWSLGTGAVKLFF	TGTGCCTGGAGCCTCGGGACAGGGGCAGTGAAACTGTTTTTT
TRBV27	TRBJ2-1	few	TRBD2	CASSLSGGDNEQFF	TGTGCCAGCAGTTTGAGCGGGGGGGACAATGAGCAGTTCTTC
TRBV9	TRBJ1-1	.	.	CASSPVDTEAFF	TGTGCCAGCAGCCCCGTGGACACTGAAGCTTTCTTT
TRBV5-4	TRBJ2-7	.	.	CASSLGVGTGYEQYF	TGTGCCAGCAGCTTAGGTGTTGGGACGGGTTACGAGCAGTACTTC
TRBV7-2	TRBJ2-5	.	TRBD2	CASNPTGGVTQYF	TGTGCCAGCAACCCAACGGGGGGAGTGACCCAGTACTTC
TRBV27	TRBJ2-2	.	TRBD2	CASSRLAGDTGELFF	TGTGCCAGCAGTCGGCTAGCGGGCGACACCGGGGAGCTGTTTTTT
TRBV7-3	TRBJ2-7	once	.	CASSLFPGDRYEQYF	TGTGCCAGCAGCTTATTCCCAGGGGATCGCTACGAGCAGTACTTC
TRBV7-1	TRBJ2-7	.	TRBD1	CASSVGQAYEQYF	TGTGCCAGCAGCGTGGGACAGGCCTACGAGCAGTACTTC
TRBV5-1	TRBJ2-5	few	.	CASSLAPSGSGQETQYF	TGCGCCAGCAGCTTGGCCCCCTCCGGGAGCGGCCAAGAGACCCAGTACTTC
TRBV4-1	TRBJ1-6	few	TRBD1	CASSQAGGGSPLHF	TGCGCCAGCAGCCAAGCAGGGGGCGGGTCACCCCTCCACTTT
TRBV6-6	TRBJ2-1	.	.	CASSYAGSLINEQFF	TGTGCCAGCAGTTACGCAGGGTCTTTAATTAATGAGCAGTTCTTC
TRBV18	TRBJ1-6	.	.	CASSLSGPINSPLHF	TGTGCCAGCTCACTATCCGGGCCGATCAATTCACCCCTCCACTTT
TRBV5-1	TRBJ2-3	.	.	CASSSGRLTTDTQYF	TGCGCCAGCAGCTCCGGACGGCTGACCACAGATACGCAGTATTTT
TRBV6-1	TRBJ2-1	.	TRBD2	CASQLPSGGDNEQFF	TGTGCCAGCCAATTACCTAGCGGGGGGGACAATGAGCAGTTCTTC
TRBV9	TRBJ1-2	.	.	CASSATDTSYGYTF	TGTGCCAGCAGCGCCACGGACACTTCCTATGGCTACACCTTC
TRBV5-1	TRBJ2-7	.	TRBD1	CASSLGQGSKEQYF	TGCGCCAGCAGCTTGGGACAGGGATCGAAAGAGCAGTACTTC
TRBV29-1	TRBJ2-3	.	.	CSVSTDTQYF	TGCAGCGTCTCCACAGATACGCAGTATTTT
TRBV19	TRBJ2-1	.	TRBD2	CASSMSSGGYNEQFF	TGTGCCAGTAGTATGTCCAGCGGGGGCTACAATGAGCAGTTCTTC
TRBV10-3	TRBJ2-6	few	TRBD1	CAIRGGTGGISGANVLTF	TGTGCCATCAGGGGGGGGACAGGGGGAATTTCTGGGGCCAACGTCCTGACTTTC
TRBV7-3	TRBJ1-1	.	.	CASSGGTAGTEAFF	TGTGCCAGCAGCGGGGGGACCGCCGGGACTGAAGCTTTCTTT
TRBV18	TRBJ1-6	.	TRBD1	CASSPTGGDSPLHF	TGTGCCAGCTCACCGACAGGGGGGGATTCACCCCTCCACTTT
TRBV4-1	TRBJ2-2	.	TRBD2	CASSLLAMDTGELFF	TGCGCCAGCAGCCTACTAGCGATGGACACCGGGGAGCTGTTTTTT
TRBV6-5	TRBJ1-2	once	.	CASRGDMIGYTF	TGTGCCAGCAGGGGGGACATGATTGGCTACACCTTC
TRBV7-3	TRBJ2-6	.	.	CASSREGSGANVLTF	TGTGCCAGCAGCCGTGAGGGGTCTGGGGCCAACGTCCTGACTTTC
TRBV19	TRBJ1-1	.	.	CASSITLTGGTEAFF	TGTGCCAGTAGTATAACTTTGACAGGTGGGACTGAAGCTTTCTTT
TRBV14	TRBJ2-3	.	.	CASSQEWARSDTQYF	TGTGCCAGCAGCCAAGAGTGGGCTAGATCGGATACGCAGTATTTT
TRBV10-3	TRBJ1-1	.	.	CAIKEGGRGGTYEAFF	TGTGCCATCAAAGAGGGTGGACGAGGAGGTACTTATGAAGCTTTCTTT
TRBV5-1	TRBJ1-2	.	.	CASSLDATGYTF	TGCGCCAGCAGCCTCGACGCTACTGGCTACACCTTC
TRBV29-1	TRBJ1-3	few	.	CSVDGGATGNTIYF	TGCAGCGTTGATGGGGGGGCAACTGGAAACACCATATATTTT
TRBV4-2	TRBJ1-2	.	TRBD1	CASSFNQGGYGYTF	TGTGCCAGCAGCTTTAACCAGGGGGGCTATGGCTACACCTTC
TRBV30	TRBJ1-6	.	.	CAWKGTAGGSPLHF	TGTGCCTGGAAAGGAACGGCGGGAGGTTCACCCCTCCACTTT
TRBV30	TRBJ1-2	.	.	CAWRDGQGYFNYGYTF	TGTGCCTGGAGGGACGGGCAGGGATACTTTAACTATGGCTACACCTTC
TRBV7-8	TRBJ2-5	.	.	CASSSPQETQYF	TGTGCCAGCAGCTCACCTCAAGAGACCCAGTACTTC
TRBV6-6	TRBJ1-1	few	.	CASIAEVGAFF	TGTGCCAGCATCGCGGAGGTAGGGGCTTTCTTT
TRBV4-2	TRBJ1-1	once	.	CASSQDLGGNTEAFF	TGTGCCAGCAGCCAAGATCTGGGCGGGAACACTGAAGCTTTCTTT
TRBV5-1	TRBJ2-6	.	TRBD2	CASSSPGGGLSSGANVLTF	TGCGCCAGCAGCTCGCCCGGGGGGGGGCTTTCCTCTGGGGCCAACGTCCTGACTTTC
TRBV5-6	TRBJ1-2	once	.	CASSLVFREGGYTF	TGTGCCAGCAGCTTGGTTTTCCGGGAGGGTGGCTACACCTTC
TRBV18	TRBJ1-3	.	.	CASSREAGNTIYF	TGTGCCAGCTCTCGGGAGGCTGGAAACACCATATATTTT
TRBV20-1	TRBJ2-7	once	.	CSGQETYEQYF	TGCAGTGGACAGGAAACCTACGAGCAGTACTTC
TRBV5-1	TRBJ2-3	.	.	CASAQADTDTQYF	TGCGCCAGCGCGCAGGCCGACACAGATACGCAGTATTTT